The TCR beta chain under discussion was sequenced for a study of blood T cell repertoires in COVID-19. The wider study: Acute and convalescent COVID-19 samples came from the United States, Italy and Spain. T cells, B-cell-depleted T cells, or PBMCs supplied cDNA or gDNA.

V was shortened by 2 bases and J by 0 bases, with 22 bases between the two germline ends. The germline CDR1 and CDR2 sequences are ENHRY and SYGVKD. The CDR3 is made up of 19 amino acids. Per the original methods: The assay estimated nucleated cells by amplifying reference gene primers. The assay was immunoSEQ multiplex PCR, and TCRdb's table has in-frame clones only and misses some. The DNA was the basis for D and trimming; V, J and clone size are from that table. Of some 95,000 clones in the sample, roughly 72% were seen once. This clone was recorded a few times. The receptor was derived from a man in his 70s with acute or convalescent COVID-19. Sequenced: peripheral blood. The gene calls are TRBV10-3 and TRBJ2-5; maybe TRBD1 (6 bases). The CDR3 reads CAISEGETHPRGYQETQYF. CDR3 nucleotides: TGTGCCATCAGTGAGGGGGAGACCCATCCTAGGGGGTACCAAGAGACCCAGTACTTC.